This T cell receptor (beta chain) originates from a study of blood T cells in healthy people across ages. Points from the study as a whole: Because sorting was not performed, PBMCs prevented conclusive naive versus antigen-experienced comparison.

Sample-barcoded 5' priming and a J-beta primer mix drove a second PCR of roughly 6 to 12 cycles. A template-switch adaptor that had 12 random nucleotides put a tag on each cDNA molecule. One entry per CDR3 protein, called by TCRdb with MiXCR from the 5' RACE reads. The data show about 970,000 distinct CDR3 sequences, just over 50% seen once. The CDR3 sequence is 15 residues long. Per germline, CDR1 SGHTA and CDR2 FQGTGA. Trimming took 1 base from V and 6 from J; bases not matched to a gene: 9. Of note for this clonotype: Its antigen remains unidentified.

The material sequenced was blood. The sequence was obtained from a woman aged 55-69 years in good health. V is TRBV7-3 and J is TRBJ2-7; TRBD1 matches 7 bases. CDR3 sequence reads: CASSLMPGQESEQYF. In DNA form, the CDR3 reads TGTGCCAGCAGCTTAATGCCTGGACAGGAGAGCGAGCAGTACTTC. The variable domain in full, with the rest retrieved from reference TRBV7-3 and TRBJ2-7, is GAGVSQTPSNKVTEKGKYVELRCDPISGHTALYWYRQSLGQGPEFLIYFQGTGAADDSGLPNDRFFAVRPEGSVSTLKIQRTERGDSAVYLCASSLMPGQESEQYFGPGTRLTVT.